A selection of T cell receptor beta chains follows, all from one sample in a study of T-cell reconstitution after alpha-beta-depleted transplantation in children. TCRdb recomputed calls from the PCR reads with MiXCR, one row per CDR3 protein. Counted here are about 870,000 distinct CDR3 sequences, 16% occurring once; the ten biggest clones make up approximately 5%. Specimen: PBMCs, mostly from graft donor cells, collected 360 days after TCRalphabeta/CD19-depleted stem cell transplant. Source of these receptors: a male patient between 5 and 17 years old who had a stem cell transplant for acute lymphoblastic leukemia, so the T cells may come from the graft donor. Both conserved end residues are part of each CDR3. A D gene is named only where the DNA matches it firmly. Size values are once, few and many counts, or a class for expanded clones, and some rows have none.

D gene: TRBD1; clone size: -; J gene: TRBJ2-7; V gene: TRBV7-8; CDR3 length: 18; CDR3 DNA: TGTGCCAGCAGCTCCCCGTACCGGGACAGGGGACTATTTTACGAGCAGTACTTC; CDR3 protein: CASSSPYRDRGLFYEQYF
D gene: TRBD2; clone size: -; J gene: TRBJ2-7; V gene: TRBV10-1; CDR3 length: 18; CDR3 DNA: TGCGCCGGCAGTGAGTCCATAAATATAGCGGGAGGGCCCTACGAGCAGTACTTC; CDR3 protein: CAGSESINIAGGPYEQYF
D gene: -; clone size: few; J gene: TRBJ2-1; V gene: TRBV19; CDR3 length: 15; CDR3 DNA: TGTGCCAGTACCATTCGGGGGGCCACCTACAATGAGCAGTTCTTC; CDR3 protein: CASTIRGATYNEQFF
D gene: TRBD2; clone size: many; J gene: TRBJ2-3; V gene: TRBV10-3; CDR3 length: 14; CDR3 DNA: TGTGCCATCGGGACTAGCGGAGGCACAGATACGCAGTATTTT; CDR3 protein: CAIGTSGGTDTQYF
D gene: TRBD1; clone size: -; J gene: TRBJ1-3; V gene: TRBV18; CDR3 length: 16; CDR3 DNA: TGTGCCAGCTCACCTTCGGGACAGAGCTCTGGAAACACCATATATTTT; CDR3 protein: CASSPSGQSSGNTIYF
D gene: -; clone size: -; J gene: TRBJ2-5; V gene: TRBV21-1; CDR3 length: 16; CDR3 DNA: TGTGCCAGCAGCATGGGTAGGGCCCTGGCTGAAAAGACCCAGTACTTC; CDR3 protein: CASSMGRALAEKTQYF
D gene: -; clone size: many; J gene: TRBJ2-5; V gene: TRBV5-1; CDR3 length: 14; CDR3 DNA: TGCGCCAGCAGCTTGGCGCTGATTAAAGAGACCCAGTACTTC; CDR3 protein: CASSLALIKETQYF
D gene: TRBD1; clone size: few; J gene: TRBJ2-5; V gene: TRBV28; CDR3 length: 16; CDR3 DNA: TGTGCCAGCAGTTTTGCCGACAGGGGGAGTGGGGAGACCCAGTACTTC; CDR3 protein: CASSFADRGSGETQYF
D gene: -; clone size: -; J gene: TRBJ1-1; V gene: TRBV12-3/TRBV12-4; CDR3 length: 15; CDR3 DNA: TGTGCCAGCAGGAGAGGGGGGACCCTGAACACTGAAGCTTTCTTT; CDR3 protein: CASRRGGTLNTEAFF
D gene: -; clone size: few; J gene: TRBJ2-7; V gene: TRBV29-1; CDR3 length: 12; CDR3 DNA: TGCAGCGTTGTCGACAGCACCTACGAGCAGTACTTC; CDR3 protein: CSVVDSTYEQYF
D gene: -; clone size: many; J gene: TRBJ2-2; V gene: TRBV4-1; CDR3 length: 15; CDR3 DNA: TGCGCCAGCAGCCAACCCCAGGGTCACACCGGGGAGCTGTTTTTT; CDR3 protein: CASSQPQGHTGELFF
D gene: -; clone size: many; J gene: TRBJ1-3; V gene: TRBV10-3; CDR3 length: 9; CDR3 DNA: TGTGCCATCAGTGAGTCTGGATATTTT; CDR3 protein: CAISESGYF
D gene: TRBD2; clone size: -; J gene: TRBJ2-3; V gene: TRBV12-5; CDR3 length: 18; CDR3 DNA: TGTGCTAGTGGAACCACTAGCGGGAATATCATTGGCACAGATACGCAGTATTTT; CDR3 protein: CASGTTSGNIIGTDTQYF
D gene: -; clone size: many; J gene: TRBJ1-1; V gene: TRBV11-1; CDR3 length: 11; CDR3 DNA: TGTGCCAGCAGCTCCGACAGGAGAGCTTTCTTT; CDR3 protein: CASSSDRRAFF
D gene: -; clone size: many; J gene: TRBJ2-2; V gene: TRBV12-3/TRBV12-4; CDR3 length: 14; CDR3 DNA: TGTGCCAGCAGACCCTGGGTCCACACCGGGGAGCTGTTTTTT; CDR3 protein: CASRPWVHTGELFF
D gene: TRBD2; clone size: -; J gene: TRBJ2-7; V gene: TRBV3-1; CDR3 length: 14; CDR3 DNA: TGTGCCAGCACCGTCGCAGCGGGAGCTTACGAGCAGTACTTC; CDR3 protein: CASTVAAGAYEQYF
D gene: TRBD2; clone size: -; J gene: TRBJ2-1; V gene: TRBV10-3; CDR3 length: 19; CDR3 DNA: TGTGCCATCAAGGGTCTTTCTAGCGGGAGGCGAGACTTCTACAATGAGCAGTTCTTC; CDR3 protein: CAIKGLSSGRRDFYNEQFF
D gene: TRBD2; clone size: few; J gene: TRBJ2-2; V gene: TRBV11-2; CDR3 length: 16; CDR3 DNA: TGTGCCAGCAGCTCTGAGCGGGAGGGCGCCACCGGGGAGCTGTTTTTT; CDR3 protein: CASSSEREGATGELFF
D gene: -; clone size: -; J gene: TRBJ2-3; V gene: TRBV24-1; CDR3 length: 12; CDR3 DNA: TGTGCCACCCGCCTCGGAACAGATACGCAGTATTTT; CDR3 protein: CATRLGTDTQYF
D gene: TRBD2; clone size: few; J gene: TRBJ2-7; V gene: TRBV18; CDR3 length: 15; CDR3 DNA: TGTGCCAGCTCCGCTAGCGGGACAAGCTCCTACGAGCAGTACTTC; CDR3 protein: CASSASGTSSYEQYF
D gene: -; clone size: few; J gene: TRBJ2-1; V gene: TRBV28; CDR3 length: 15; CDR3 DNA: TGTGCCAGCACCAAAGGGCGGGGAAACTACAATGAGCAGTTCTTC; CDR3 protein: CASTKGRGNYNEQFF
D gene: TRBD2; clone size: -; J gene: TRBJ2-7; V gene: TRBV5-1; CDR3 length: 19; CDR3 DNA: TGCGCCAGCAGCTTGGCCACCACGGCGTCCAGCGGGAGAACGTACGAGCAGTACTTC; CDR3 protein: CASSLATTASSGRTYEQYF
D gene: TRBD2; clone size: many; J gene: TRBJ2-7; V gene: TRBV12-3/TRBV12-4; CDR3 length: 14; CDR3 DNA: TGTGCCAGCAGCTCGGGGGACTATTCCTACGAGCAGTACTTC; CDR3 protein: CASSSGDYSYEQYF
D gene: TRBD1; clone size: -; J gene: TRBJ2-7; V gene: TRBV7-8; CDR3 length: 16; CDR3 DNA: TGTGCCAGCAGCCCAAAATCCGGGACAGGGCGAAGGGAGCAGTACTTC; CDR3 protein: CASSPKSGTGRREQYF